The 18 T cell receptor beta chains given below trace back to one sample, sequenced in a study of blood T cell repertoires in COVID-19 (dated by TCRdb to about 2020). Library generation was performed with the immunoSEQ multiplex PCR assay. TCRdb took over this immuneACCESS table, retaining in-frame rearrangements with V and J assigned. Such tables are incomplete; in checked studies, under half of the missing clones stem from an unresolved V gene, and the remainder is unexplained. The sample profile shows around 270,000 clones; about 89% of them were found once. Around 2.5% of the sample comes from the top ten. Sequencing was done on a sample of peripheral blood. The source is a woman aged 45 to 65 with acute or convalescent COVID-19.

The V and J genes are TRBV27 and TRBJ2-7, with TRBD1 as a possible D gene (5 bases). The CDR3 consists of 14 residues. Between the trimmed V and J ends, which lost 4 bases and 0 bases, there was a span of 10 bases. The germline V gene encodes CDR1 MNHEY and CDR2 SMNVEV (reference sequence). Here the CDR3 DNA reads TGTGCCAGCAGTTACATTCAGGGCTCCTACGAGCAGTACTTC. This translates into CASSYIQGSYEQYF.

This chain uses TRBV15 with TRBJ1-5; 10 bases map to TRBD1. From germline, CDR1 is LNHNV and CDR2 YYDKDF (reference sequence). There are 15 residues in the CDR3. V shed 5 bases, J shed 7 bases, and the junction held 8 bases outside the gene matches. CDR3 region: CATSGTGTGEQPQHF. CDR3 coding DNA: TGTGCCACCAGCGGGACCGGGACAGGGGAGCAGCCCCAGCATTTT.

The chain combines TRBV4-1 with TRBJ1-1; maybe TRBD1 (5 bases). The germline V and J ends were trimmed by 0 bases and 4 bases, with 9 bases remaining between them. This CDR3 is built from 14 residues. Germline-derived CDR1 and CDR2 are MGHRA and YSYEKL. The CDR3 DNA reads TGCGCCAGCAGCCAAGAGGGCAGGGTCACTGAAGCTTTCTTT. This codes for CASSQEGRVTEAFF.

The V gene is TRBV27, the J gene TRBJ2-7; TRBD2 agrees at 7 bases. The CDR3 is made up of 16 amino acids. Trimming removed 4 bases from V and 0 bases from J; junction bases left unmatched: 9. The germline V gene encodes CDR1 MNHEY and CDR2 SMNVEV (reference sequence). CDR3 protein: CASSSPGTTASYEQYF. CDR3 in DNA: TGTGCCAGCAGTTCGCCCGGGACTACCGCCTCCTACGAGCAGTACTTC.

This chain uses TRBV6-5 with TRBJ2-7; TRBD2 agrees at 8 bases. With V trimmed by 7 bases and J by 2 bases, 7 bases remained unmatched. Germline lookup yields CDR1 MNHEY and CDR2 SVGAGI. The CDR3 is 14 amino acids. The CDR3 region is CASNQLAEPYEQYF. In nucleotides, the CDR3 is TGTGCCAGCAACCAACTAGCGGAACCCTACGAGCAGTACTTC.

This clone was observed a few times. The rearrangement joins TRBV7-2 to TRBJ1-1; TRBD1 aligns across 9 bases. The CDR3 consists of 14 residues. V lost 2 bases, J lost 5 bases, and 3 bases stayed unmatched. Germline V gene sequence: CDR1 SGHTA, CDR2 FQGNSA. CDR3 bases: TGTGCCAGCAGCTTAACAGGGGGCGGAACTGAAGCTTTCTTT. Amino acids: CASSLTGGGTEAFF.

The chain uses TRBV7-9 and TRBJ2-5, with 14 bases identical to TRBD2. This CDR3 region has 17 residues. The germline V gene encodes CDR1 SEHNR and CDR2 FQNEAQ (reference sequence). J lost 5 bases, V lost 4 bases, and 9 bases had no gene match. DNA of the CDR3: TGTGCCAGCAGCTCAGAAGGACTAGCGGGAGGTACGGAGACCCAGTACTTC. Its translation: CASSSEGLAGGTETQYF.

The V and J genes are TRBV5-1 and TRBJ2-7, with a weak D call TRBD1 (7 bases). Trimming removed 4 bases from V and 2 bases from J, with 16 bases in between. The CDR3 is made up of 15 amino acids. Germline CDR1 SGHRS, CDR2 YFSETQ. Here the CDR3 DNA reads TGCGCCAGCAGCCTGCCGCGGGACAGAGCCTACGAGCAGTACTTC. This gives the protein CASSLPRDRAYEQYF.

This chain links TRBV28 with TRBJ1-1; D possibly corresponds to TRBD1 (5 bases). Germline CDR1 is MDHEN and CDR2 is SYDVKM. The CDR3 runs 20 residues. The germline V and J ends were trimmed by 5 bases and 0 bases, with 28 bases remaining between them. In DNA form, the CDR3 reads TGTGCCAGCAGTCGTATGAGAGGCTGGCAGGGAAGACTCATGAACACTGAAGCTTTCTTT. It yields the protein CASSRMRGWQGRLMNTEAFF.

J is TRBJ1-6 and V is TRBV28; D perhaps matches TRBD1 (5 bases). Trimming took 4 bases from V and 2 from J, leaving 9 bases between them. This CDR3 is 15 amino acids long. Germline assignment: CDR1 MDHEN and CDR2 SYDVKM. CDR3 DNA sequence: TGTGCCAGCAGTTCGGGGGACGCCTATAATTCACCCCTCCACTTT. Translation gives CASSSGDAYNSPLHF.

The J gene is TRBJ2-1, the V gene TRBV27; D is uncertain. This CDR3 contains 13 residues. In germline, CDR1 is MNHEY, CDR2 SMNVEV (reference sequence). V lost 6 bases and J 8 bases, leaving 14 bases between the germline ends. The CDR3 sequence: CASRVISLDEQFF. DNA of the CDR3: TGTGCCAGCAGAGTCATCAGTCTGGATGAGCAGTTCTTC.

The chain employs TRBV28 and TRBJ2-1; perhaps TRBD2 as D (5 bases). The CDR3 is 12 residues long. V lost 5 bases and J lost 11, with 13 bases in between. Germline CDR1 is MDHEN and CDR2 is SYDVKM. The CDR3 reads CASSALRAQQFF. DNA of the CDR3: TGTGCCAGCAGTGCCTTGCGGGCCCAGCAGTTCTTC.

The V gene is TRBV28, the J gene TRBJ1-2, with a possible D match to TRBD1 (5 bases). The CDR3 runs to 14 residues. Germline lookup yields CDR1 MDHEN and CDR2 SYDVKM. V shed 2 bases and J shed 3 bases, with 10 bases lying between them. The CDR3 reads CASSLTGDYYGYTF. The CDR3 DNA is TGTGCCAGCAGTTTAACCGGGGACTACTATGGCTACACCTTC.

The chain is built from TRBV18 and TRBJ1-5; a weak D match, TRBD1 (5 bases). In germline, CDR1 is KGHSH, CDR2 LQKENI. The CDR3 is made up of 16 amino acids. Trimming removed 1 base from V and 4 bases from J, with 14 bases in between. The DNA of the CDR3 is TGTGCCAGCTCACCACGGGCCCTGGGGACTAATCAGCCCCAGCATTTT. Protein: CASSPRALGTNQPQHF.

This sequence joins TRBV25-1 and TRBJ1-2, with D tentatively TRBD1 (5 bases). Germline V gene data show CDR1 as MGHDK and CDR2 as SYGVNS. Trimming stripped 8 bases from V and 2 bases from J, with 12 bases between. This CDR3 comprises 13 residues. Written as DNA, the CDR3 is TGTGCCAGCTTAGGGGCTACCAACTATGGCTACACCTTC. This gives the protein CASLGATNYGYTF.

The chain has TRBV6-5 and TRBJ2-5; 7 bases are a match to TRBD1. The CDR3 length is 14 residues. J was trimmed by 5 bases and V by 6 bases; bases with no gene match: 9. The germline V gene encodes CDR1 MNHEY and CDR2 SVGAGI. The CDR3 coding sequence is TGTGCCAGCAGACTTAACAGGGGTGGGGAGACCCAGTACTTC. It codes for CASRLNRGGETQYF.

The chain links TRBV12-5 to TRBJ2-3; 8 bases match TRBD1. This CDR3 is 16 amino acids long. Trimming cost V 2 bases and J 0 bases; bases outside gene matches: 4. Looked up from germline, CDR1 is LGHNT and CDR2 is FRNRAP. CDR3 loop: CASGLTRTGSTDTQYF. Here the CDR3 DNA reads TGTGCTAGTGGTTTGACCCGGACAGGGAGCACAGATACGCAGTATTTT.

The CDR3 is CASSTGTGSGYTF. CDR3 nucleotides: TGTGCCAGCAGCACCGGGACAGGGAGCGGCTACACCTTC. The chain recombines TRBV12-3 or TRBV12-4 with TRBJ1-2, with TRBD1 matching over 9 bases. The CDR3 length is 13 residues. J was trimmed by 8 bases and V by 6 bases; bases with no gene match: 7.